This T cell receptor (beta chain) was captured by sequencing in a study of tumor-infiltrating lymphocytes in primary liver carcinoma. Overall study context: Stage T1-T3 N0M0 tumors measured about 4 to 11 cm at most.

This clonotype was seen ten or more times. Total RNA and DNA came together from approximately 22-30 mg of bulk tissue without cell sorting. Per tumor, sampling covered five separate regions. From around 500 ng of total RNA, TCR beta-specific cDNA was reverse-transcribed using a constant-region primer. Libraries for TCR beta were built through three nested multiplex PCR rounds, which together made up a slightly modified ARM-PCR procedure. MiXCR, run by TCRdb on the multiplex PCR reads, gives a single entry per CDR3 protein. Among some 51,000 distinct CDR3 sequences listed, over 70% were seen once. The TCR sequence derives from a man in his forties with primary liver carcinoma and hepatitis B virus infection. Sequences were obtained from liver tumor tissue from sampling region 3. The subset was: tumor region T3, left-lateral pole.

The CDR3 sequence is CASSLSLSYNEQFF. CDR3 nucleotides: TGTGCCAGCAGTTTGAGTCTTTCCTACAATGAGCAGTTCTTC. The J gene is TRBJ2-1, the V gene TRBV28, with no clear D. Germline V gene lookup returns CDR1 MDHEN and CDR2 SYDVKM. CDR3 length: 14 amino acids. Between the trimmed V and J ends, which lost 3 bases and 1 base, there was a span of 7 bases.